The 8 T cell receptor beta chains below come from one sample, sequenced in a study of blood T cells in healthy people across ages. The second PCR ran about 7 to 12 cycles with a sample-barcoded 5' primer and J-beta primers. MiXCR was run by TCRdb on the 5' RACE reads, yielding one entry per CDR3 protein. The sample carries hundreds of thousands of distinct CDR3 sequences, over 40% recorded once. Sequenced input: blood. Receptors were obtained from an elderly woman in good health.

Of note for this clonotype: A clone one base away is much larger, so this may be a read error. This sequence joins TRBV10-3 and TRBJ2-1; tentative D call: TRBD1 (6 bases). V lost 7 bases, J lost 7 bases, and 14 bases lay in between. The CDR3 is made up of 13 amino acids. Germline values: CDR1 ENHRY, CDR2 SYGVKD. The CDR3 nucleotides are TGTGCCATCACCCTTAGACAGGATAATGAGCAGTTCTTC. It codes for CAITLRQDNEQFF.

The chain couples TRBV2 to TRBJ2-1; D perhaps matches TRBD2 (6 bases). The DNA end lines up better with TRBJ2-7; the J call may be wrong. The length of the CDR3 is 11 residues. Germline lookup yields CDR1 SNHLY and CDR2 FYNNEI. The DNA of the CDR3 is TGTGCCAGCAAGGAGGGGTATGAGCAGTACTTC. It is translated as CASKEGYEQYF.

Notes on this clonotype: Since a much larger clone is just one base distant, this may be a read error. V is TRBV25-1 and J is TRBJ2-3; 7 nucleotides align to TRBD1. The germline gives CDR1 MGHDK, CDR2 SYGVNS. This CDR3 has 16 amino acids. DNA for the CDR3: TGTGTCAGCAGTCTGCTGGGACAGTCCCCCACAGATACGCAGTATTTT. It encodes CVSSLLGQSPTDTQYF.

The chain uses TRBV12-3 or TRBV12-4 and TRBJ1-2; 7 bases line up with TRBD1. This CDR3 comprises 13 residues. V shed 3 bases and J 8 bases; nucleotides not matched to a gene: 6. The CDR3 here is CASSFPTGVGYTF. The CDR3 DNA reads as TGTGCCAGCAGTTTCCCCACAGGGGTCGGCTACACCTTC.

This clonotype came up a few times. CDR3 loop: CAIKGEWGNQPQHF. The CDR3 nucleotides read TGTGCCATCAAGGGGGAGTGGGGCAATCAGCCCCAGCATTTT. J is TRBJ1-5 and V is TRBV10-3; tentatively, D is TRBD1 (6 bases). The CDR3 totals 14 residues. Trimming pared 7 bases from V and 2 bases from J, leaving 12 bases between. Germline loops: CDR1 ENHRY, CDR2 SYGVKD.

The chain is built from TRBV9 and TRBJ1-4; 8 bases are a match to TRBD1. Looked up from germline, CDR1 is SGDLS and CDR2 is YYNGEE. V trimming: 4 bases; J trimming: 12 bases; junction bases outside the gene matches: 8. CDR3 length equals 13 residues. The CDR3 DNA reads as TGTGCCAGCAGCTACTACTCACAGGGGGAACTGTTTTTT. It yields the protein CASSYYSQGELFF.

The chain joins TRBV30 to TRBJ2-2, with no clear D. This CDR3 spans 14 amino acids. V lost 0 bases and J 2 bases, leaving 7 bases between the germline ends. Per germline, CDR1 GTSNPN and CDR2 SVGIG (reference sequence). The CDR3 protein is CAWSVRSNTGELFF. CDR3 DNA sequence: TGTGCCTGGAGTGTACGCAGTAACACCGGGGAGCTGTTTTTT.

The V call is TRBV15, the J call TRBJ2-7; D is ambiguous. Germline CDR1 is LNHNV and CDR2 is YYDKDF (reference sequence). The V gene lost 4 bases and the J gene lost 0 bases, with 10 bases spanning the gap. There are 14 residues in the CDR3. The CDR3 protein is CATSKDAYSYEQYF. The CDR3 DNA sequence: TGTGCCACCAGCAAGGACGCCTACTCCTACGAGCAGTACTTC.